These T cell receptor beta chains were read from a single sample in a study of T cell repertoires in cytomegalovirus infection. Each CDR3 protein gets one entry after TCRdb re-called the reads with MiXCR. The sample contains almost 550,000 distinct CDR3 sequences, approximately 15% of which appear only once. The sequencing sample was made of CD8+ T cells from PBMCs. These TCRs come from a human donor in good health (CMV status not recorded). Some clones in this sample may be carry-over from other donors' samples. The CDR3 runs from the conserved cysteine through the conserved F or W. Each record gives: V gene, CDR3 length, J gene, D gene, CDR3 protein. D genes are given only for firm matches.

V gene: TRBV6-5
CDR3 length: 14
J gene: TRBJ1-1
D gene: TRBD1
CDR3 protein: CASSYPGTGAEAFF

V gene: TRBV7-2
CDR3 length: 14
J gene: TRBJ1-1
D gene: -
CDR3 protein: CASAYTRGSPEAFF

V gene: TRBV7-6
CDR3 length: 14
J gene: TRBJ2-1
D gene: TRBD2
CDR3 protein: CASSLRLAGGEQFF

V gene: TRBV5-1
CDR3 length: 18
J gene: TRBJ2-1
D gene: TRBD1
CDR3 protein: CASSLHTGTGTTYNEQFF

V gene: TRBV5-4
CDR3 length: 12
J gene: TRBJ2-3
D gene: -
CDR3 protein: CASSGSGDTQYF

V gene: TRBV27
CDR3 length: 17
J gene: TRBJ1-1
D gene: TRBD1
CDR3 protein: CASSFWPGGGPNTEAFF

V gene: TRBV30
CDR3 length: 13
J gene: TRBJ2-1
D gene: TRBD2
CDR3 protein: CAWSGVAGDEQFF

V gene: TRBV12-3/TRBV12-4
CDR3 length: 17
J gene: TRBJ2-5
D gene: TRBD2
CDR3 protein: CASSLAPGTSPKGTQYF

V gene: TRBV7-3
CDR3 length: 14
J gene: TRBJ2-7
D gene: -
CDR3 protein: CASSSETSVSEQYF

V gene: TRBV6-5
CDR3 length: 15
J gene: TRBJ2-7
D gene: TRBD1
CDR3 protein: CASSPSTGTAHEQYF

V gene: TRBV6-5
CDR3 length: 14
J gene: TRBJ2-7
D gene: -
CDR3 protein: CASSYGPRSYEQYF

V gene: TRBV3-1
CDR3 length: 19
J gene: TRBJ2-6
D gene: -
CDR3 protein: CASSQAGGRESSGANVLTF

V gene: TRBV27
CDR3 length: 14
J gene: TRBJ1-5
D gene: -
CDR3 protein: CASSPLGRNQPQHF

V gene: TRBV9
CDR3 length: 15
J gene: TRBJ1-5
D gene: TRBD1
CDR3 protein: CASSAHTGGVQPQHF

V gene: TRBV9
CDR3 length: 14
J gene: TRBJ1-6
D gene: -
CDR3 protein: CASSEVEQGSPLHF

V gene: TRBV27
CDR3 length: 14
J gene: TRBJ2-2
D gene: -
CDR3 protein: CASSLTKNTGELFF

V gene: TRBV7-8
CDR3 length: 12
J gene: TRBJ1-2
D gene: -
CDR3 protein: CASSSHQGDYTF

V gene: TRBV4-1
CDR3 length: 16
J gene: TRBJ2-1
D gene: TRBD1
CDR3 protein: CASSHRRTGGRNEQFF

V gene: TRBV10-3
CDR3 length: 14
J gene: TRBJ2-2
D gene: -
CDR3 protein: CAISEPGADGELFF

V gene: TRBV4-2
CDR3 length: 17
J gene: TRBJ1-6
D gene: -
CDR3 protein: CASSQEVRSSYNSPLHF

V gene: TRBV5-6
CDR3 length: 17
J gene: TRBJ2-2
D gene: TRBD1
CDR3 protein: CASTRGGTGMGTGELFF

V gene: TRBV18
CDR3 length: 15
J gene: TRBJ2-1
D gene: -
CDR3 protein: CASSDPSHNYNEQFF

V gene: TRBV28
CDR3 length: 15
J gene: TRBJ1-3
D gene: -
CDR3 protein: CASSTGTDSGNTIYF

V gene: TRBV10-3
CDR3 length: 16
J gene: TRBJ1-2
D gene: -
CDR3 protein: CAIIESMRAENYGYTF

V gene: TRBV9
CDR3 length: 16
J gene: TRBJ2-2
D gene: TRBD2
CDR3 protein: CASSPSGGSNTGELFF

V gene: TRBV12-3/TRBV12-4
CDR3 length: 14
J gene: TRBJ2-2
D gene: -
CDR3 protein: CASSRDFKTGELFF

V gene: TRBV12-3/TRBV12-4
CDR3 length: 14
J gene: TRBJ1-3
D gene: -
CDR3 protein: CASTARRAGNTIYF